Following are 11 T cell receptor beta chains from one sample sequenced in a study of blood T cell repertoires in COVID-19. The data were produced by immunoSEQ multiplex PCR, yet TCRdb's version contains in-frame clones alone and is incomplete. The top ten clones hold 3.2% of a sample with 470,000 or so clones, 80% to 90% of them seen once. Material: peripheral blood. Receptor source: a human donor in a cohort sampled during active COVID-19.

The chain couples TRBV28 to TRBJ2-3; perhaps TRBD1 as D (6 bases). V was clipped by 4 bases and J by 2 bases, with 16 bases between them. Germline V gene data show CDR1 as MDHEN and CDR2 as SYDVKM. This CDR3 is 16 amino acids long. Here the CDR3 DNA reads TGTGCCAGCAGTTCTCAGGGTGGGGGCTTCACAGATACGCAGTATTTT. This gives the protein CASSSQGGGFTDTQYF.

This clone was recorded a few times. The CDR3 nucleotides read TGTGCCAGCAGCCAAAAACGCTCTGGGGCGCAGTTCTTC. Amino acids: CASSQKRSGAQFF. The chain uses TRBV3-1 (or the pseudogene TRBV3-2) and TRBJ2-1, with D perhaps TRBD1 (5 bases). The V end was cut by 2 bases, the J end by 12 bases, with 14 bases between. CDR3 length: 13 residues. Germline V CDR1 and CDR2: LGHDT, YNNKEL (reference sequence).

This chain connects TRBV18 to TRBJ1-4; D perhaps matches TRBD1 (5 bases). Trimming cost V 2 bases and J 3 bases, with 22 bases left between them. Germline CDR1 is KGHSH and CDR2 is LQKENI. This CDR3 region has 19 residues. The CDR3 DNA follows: TGTGCCAGCTCACCAAGCCGCCAGGGAATTCCCATGGCTAATGAAAAACTGTTTTTT. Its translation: CASSPSRQGIPMANEKLFF. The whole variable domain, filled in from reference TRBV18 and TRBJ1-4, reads NAGVMQNPRHLVRRRGQEARLRCSPMKGHSHVYWYRQLPEEGLKFMVYLQKENIIDESGMPKERFSAEFPKEGPSILRIQQVVRGDSAAYFCASSPSRQGIPMANEKLFFGSGTQLSVL.

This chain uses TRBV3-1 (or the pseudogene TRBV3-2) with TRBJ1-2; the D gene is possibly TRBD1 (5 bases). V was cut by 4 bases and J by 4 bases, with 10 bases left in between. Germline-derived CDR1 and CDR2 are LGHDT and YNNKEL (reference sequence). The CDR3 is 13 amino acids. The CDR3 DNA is TGTGCCAGCAGCCCAGGGAACCTCTATGGCTACACCTTC. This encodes CASSPGNLYGYTF.

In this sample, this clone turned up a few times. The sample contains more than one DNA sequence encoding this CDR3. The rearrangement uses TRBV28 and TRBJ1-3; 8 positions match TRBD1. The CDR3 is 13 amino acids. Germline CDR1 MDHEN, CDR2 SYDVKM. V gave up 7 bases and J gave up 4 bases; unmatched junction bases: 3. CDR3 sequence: CASTGGAGNTIYF. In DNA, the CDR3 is TGTGCCAGCACAGGGGGCGCAGGAAACACCATATATTTT. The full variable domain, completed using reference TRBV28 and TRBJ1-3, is DVKVTQSSRYLVKRTGEKVFLECVQDMDHENMFWYRQDPGLGLRLIYFSYDVKMKEKGDIPEGYSVSREKKERFSLILESASTNQTSMYLCASTGGAGNTIYFGEGSWLTVV.

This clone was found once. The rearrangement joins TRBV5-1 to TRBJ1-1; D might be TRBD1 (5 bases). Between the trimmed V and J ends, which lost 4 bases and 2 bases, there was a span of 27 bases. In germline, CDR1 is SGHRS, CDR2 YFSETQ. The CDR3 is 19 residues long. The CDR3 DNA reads TGCGCCAGCAGCCGCTCGGGCATGGGGGGAAATCGGGGAAACACTGAAGCTTTCTTT. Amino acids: CASSRSGMGGNRGNTEAFF.

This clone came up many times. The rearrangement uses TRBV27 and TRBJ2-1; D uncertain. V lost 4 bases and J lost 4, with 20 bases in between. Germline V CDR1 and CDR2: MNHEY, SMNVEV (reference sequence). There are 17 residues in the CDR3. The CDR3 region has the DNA TGTGCCAGCAGTTCTCGGCAGGCTCCCTCACAGTACAATGAGCAGTTCTTC. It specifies CASSSRQAPSQYNEQFF.

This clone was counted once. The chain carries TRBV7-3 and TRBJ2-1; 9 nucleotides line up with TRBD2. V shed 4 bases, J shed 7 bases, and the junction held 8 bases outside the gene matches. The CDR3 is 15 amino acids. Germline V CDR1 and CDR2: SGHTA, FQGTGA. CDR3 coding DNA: TGTGCCAGCAGCTCCGCGAGCGGGAGGAGGAATGAGCAGTTCTTC. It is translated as CASSSASGRRNEQFF.

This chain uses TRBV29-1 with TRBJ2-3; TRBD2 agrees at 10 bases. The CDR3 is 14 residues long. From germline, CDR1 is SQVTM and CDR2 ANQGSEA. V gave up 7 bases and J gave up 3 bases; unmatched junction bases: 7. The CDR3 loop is CSASSGSWTDTQYF. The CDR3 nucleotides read TGCAGCGCCTCTAGCGGGAGTTGGACAGATACGCAGTATTTT.

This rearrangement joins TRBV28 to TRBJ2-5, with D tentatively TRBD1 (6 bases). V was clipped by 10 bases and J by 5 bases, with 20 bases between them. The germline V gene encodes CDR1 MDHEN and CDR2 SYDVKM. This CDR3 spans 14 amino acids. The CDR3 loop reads CANLRDISSETQYF. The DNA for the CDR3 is TGTGCCAACCTCCGGGACATTTCTTCGGAGACCCAGTACTTC.

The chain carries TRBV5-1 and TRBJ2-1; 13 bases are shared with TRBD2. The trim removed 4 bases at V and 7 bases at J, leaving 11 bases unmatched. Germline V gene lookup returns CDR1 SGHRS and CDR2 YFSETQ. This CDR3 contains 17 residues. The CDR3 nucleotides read TGCGCCAGCAGCGCTACTAGCGGGAGGGCCCAAGGGAATGAGCAGTTCTTC. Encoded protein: CASSATSGRAQGNEQFF.